The next 31 T cell receptor beta chains were all read from a single sample in a study of blood T cell repertoires in COVID-19. The table came from immunoSEQ multiplex PCR; TCRdb's copy has only in-frame clones and leaves some out. The table has 70,000 or so clones, 70% to 90% seen once. Material for sequencing was peripheral blood. These receptors all stem from an elderly woman with acute or convalescent COVID-19.

V gene TRBV10-3 combines with J gene TRBJ2-1; D might be TRBD1 (6 bases). The germline gives CDR1 ENHRY, CDR2 SYGVKD. The V and J ends lost 7 bases and 2 bases respectively, with 12 bases between them. The CDR3 totals 14 residues. The CDR3 region is CAIKGDLTYNEQFF. The CDR3 DNA follows: TGTGCCATCAAGGGGGACCTTACCTACAATGAGCAGTTCTTC.

The chain is built from TRBV7-2 and TRBJ1-3; weak D call: TRBD1 (5 bases). This CDR3 contains 14 residues. The V gene's germline CDR1 is SGHTA and CDR2 FQGNSA. V was clipped by 5 bases and J by 4 bases, with 12 bases between them. CDR3: CASSLQEKGNTIYF. The CDR3 DNA sequence: TGTGCCAGCAGCCTACAGGAAAAGGGAAACACCATATATTTT.

The V and J genes are TRBV12-3 or TRBV12-4 and TRBJ1-1, with D possibly being TRBD1 (5 bases). This CDR3 contains 13 residues. V was cut by 3 bases and J by 3 bases, with 8 bases left in between. CDR3 protein: CASSFVGDTEAFF. The CDR3 DNA reads as TGTGCCAGCAGTTTTGTAGGGGACACTGAAGCTTTCTTT.

The chain joins TRBV27 to TRBJ2-7; D gene ambiguous. V was shortened by 2 bases and J by 0 bases, with 5 bases between the two germline ends. The CDR3 sequence is 13 residues long. Germline V lookup: CDR1 MNHEY, CDR2 SMNVEV (reference sequence). The CDR3 DNA sequence: TGTGCCAGCAGTTTAACATACTCCTACGAGCAGTACTTC. It specifies CASSLTYSYEQYF.

The V gene is TRBV6-6, the J gene TRBJ1-1; weak D call: TRBD1 (5 bases). The ends were cut back, 6 bases at V and 4 bases at J, with 12 bases in the middle. Germline-derived CDR1 and CDR2 are MNHNY and SVGAGI (reference sequence). The CDR3 has 13 residues. CDR3 loop: CASRPHRTTEAFF. The CDR3 region has the DNA TGTGCCAGCAGGCCTCACAGGACCACTGAAGCTTTCTTT.

This clone was seen just once. This rearrangement joins TRBV7-2 to TRBJ1-2; 9 bases line up with TRBD1. Germline CDR1 and CDR2: SGHTA and FQGNSA. J was trimmed by 7 bases and V by 1 base; bases with no gene match: 7. The CDR3 has 15 residues. CDR3 residues: CASSLVMGQGFGYTF. DNA of the CDR3: TGTGCCAGCAGCTTAGTTATGGGACAGGGATTTGGCTACACCTTC.

The chain joins TRBV7-3 to TRBJ2-1; TRBD2 matches 9 bases. J lost 0 bases, V lost 5 bases, and 2 bases had no gene match. Per the germline V gene, CDR1 is SGHTA and CDR2 is FQGTGA. The CDR3 runs 15 residues. CDR3 bases: TGTGCCAGCAGCCCGGGACTAGCCTCCTACAATGAGCAGTTCTTC. Its protein is CASSPGLASYNEQFF.

The gene calls are TRBV5-1 and TRBJ2-2; D ambiguous. Germline V gene data show CDR1 as SGHRS and CDR2 as YFSETQ. V was clipped by 0 bases and J by 6 bases, with 12 bases between them. This CDR3 is 15 amino acids long. For the CDR3, the DNA is TGCGCCAGCAGCTTGGCCGAAACGGTCCCCGGGGAGCTGTTTTTT. This sequence encodes CASSLAETVPGELFF.

V and J are TRBV11-2 and TRBJ2-1, with 7 bases identical to TRBD1. The CDR3 contains 14 residues. J gave up 8 bases and V 2 bases, and 6 bases lay outside the gene matches. Germline values: CDR1 SGHAT, CDR2 FQNNGV. CDR3 in DNA: TGTGCCAGCAGCTTAAGACAGGGTGTCGATGAGCAGTTCTTC. It specifies CASSLRQGVDEQFF.

This chain links TRBV19 with TRBJ2-2; TRBD2 matches at 7 bases. V lost 9 bases to trimming and J lost 5 bases; unmatched junction nucleotides: 6. The CDR3 covers 13 residues. Germline-derived CDR1 and CDR2 are LNHDA and SQIVND (reference sequence). CDR3 residues: CASAGAVTGELFF. Written as DNA, the CDR3 is TGTGCCAGCGCGGGAGCGGTGACCGGGGAGCTGTTTTTT.

This chain connects TRBV6-5 to TRBJ1-1; D remains unclear. V lost 4 bases, J lost 0 bases, and 3 bases lay in between. CDR3 length: 12 residues. Looked up from germline, CDR1 is MNHEY and CDR2 is SVGAGI. In DNA, the CDR3 is TGTGCCAGCAGTTTTATGAACACTGAAGCTTTCTTT. Translating gives CASSFMNTEAFF.

This chain uses TRBV5-6 with TRBJ1-1; D unresolved. The CDR3 contains 12 residues. V was shortened by 3 bases and J by 4 bases, with 7 bases between the two germline ends. CDR1 is SGHDT, CDR2 YYEEEE, per germline. The chain's CDR3 is CASSWAITEAFF. The CDR3 coding sequence is TGTGCCAGCAGCTGGGCCATCACTGAAGCTTTCTTT.

This clone was seen a handful of times. The chain links TRBV7-6 to TRBJ1-4, with D perhaps TRBD1 (5 bases). The CDR3 extends over 14 amino acids. The V gene lost 5 bases and the J gene lost 4 bases, with 11 bases spanning the gap. Germline CDR1 reads SGHVS; CDR2 reads FNYEAQ. The chain's CDR3 is CASSLAGDNEKLFF. CDR3 in DNA: TGTGCCAGCAGCCTGGCGGGGGATAATGAAAAACTGTTTTTT. Full variable domain (remainder filled in from reference TRBV7-6 and TRBJ1-4): GAGVSQSPRYKVTKRGQDVALRCDPISGHVSLYWYRQALGQGPEFLTYFNYEAQQDKSGLPNDRFSAERPEGSISTLTIQRTEQRDSAMYRCASSLAGDNEKLFFGSGTQLSVL.

The chain combines TRBV6-1 with TRBJ1-5; no reliable D call. Trimming left V 3 bases short and J 4 bases short, with 7 bases between. CDR3 length: 13 residues. From germline, CDR1 is MNHNS and CDR2 SASEGT. The CDR3 nucleotides read TGTGCCAGCAGTGAGTTAACTAATCAGCCCCAGCATTTT. This encodes CASSELTNQPQHF.

This chain connects TRBV6-2 or TRBV6-3 to TRBJ1-1; 7 bases line up with TRBD1. The germline CDR1 and CDR2 sequences are MNHEY and SVGEGT. V gave up 5 bases and J gave up 0 bases; unmatched junction bases: 6. The CDR3 is 15 residues long. DNA of the CDR3: TGTGCCAGCAGTCGCGGACAGGTTATGAACACTGAAGCTTTCTTT. Translating it yields CASSRGQVMNTEAFF.

The count of this clone is one. This chain connects TRBV6-5 to TRBJ1-2, with a possible D match to TRBD1 (5 bases). CDR1 is MNHEY and CDR2 is SVGAGI in the germline V gene. Trimming stripped 0 bases from V and 8 bases from J, with 13 bases between. There are 14 residues in the CDR3. CDR3: CASSYSVGGIGYTF. Written as DNA, the CDR3 is TGTGCCAGCAGTTACTCCGTCGGGGGGATCGGCTACACCTTC.

The chain combines TRBV24-1 with TRBJ2-2, with 9 bases fitting TRBD1. Trimming cost V 4 bases and J 4 bases; bases outside gene matches: 6. The germline V gene encodes CDR1 KGHDR and CDR2 SFDVKD. The CDR3 sequence is 16 residues long. The CDR3 loop reads CATSDRTGASTGELFF. The CDR3 DNA follows: TGTGCCACCAGTGACCGGACAGGGGCCTCCACCGGGGAGCTGTTTTTT.

The rearrangement links TRBV28 to TRBJ1-3; TRBD1 might be the D (5 bases). The germline gives CDR1 MDHEN, CDR2 SYDVKM. This CDR3 comprises 16 residues. The V gene lost 2 bases and the J gene lost 1 base, with 12 bases spanning the gap. The CDR3 is CASSLLVRGSGNTIYF. For the CDR3, the DNA is TGTGCCAGCAGTTTACTTGTTCGGGGGTCTGGAAACACCATATATTTT.

The chain carries TRBV5-1 and TRBJ1-2; 7 nucleotides match TRBD1. Germline V gives CDR1 SGHRS, CDR2 YFSETQ. The CDR3 length is 13 residues. J was trimmed by 3 bases and V by 4 bases; bases with no gene match: 3. The CDR3 DNA reads as TGCGCCAGCAGCCCCGGACAGGACTATGGCTACACCTTC. Translation: CASSPGQDYGYTF.

This clone was picked up a small number of times. V is TRBV29-1 and J is TRBJ2-1, with 10 bases aligning to TRBD1. The CDR3 covers 14 residues. J gave up 6 bases and V 4 bases, and 6 bases lay outside the gene matches. Germline lookup yields CDR1 SQVTM and CDR2 ANQGSEA. This CDR3 is CSVVGQGDPNEQFF. Here the CDR3 DNA reads TGCAGCGTTGTCGGACAGGGGGACCCCAATGAGCAGTTCTTC.

J is TRBJ2-1 and V is TRBV9; 10 positions match TRBD2. From germline, CDR1 is SGDLS and CDR2 YYNGEE. The CDR3 length is 18 residues. Germline trimming cut 2 bases from V and 0 bases from J; bases unmatched to any gene: 8. CDR3 amino acids: CASSVIPSGGSSYNEQFF. CDR3 nucleotides: TGTGCCAGCAGCGTTATCCCTAGCGGGGGTAGCTCCTACAATGAGCAGTTCTTC.

The chain joins TRBV7-2 to TRBJ2-2, with 14 bases identical to TRBD2. Trimming took 5 bases from V and 3 from J; bases not matched to a gene: 8. This CDR3 has 18 amino acids. Germline-derived CDR1 and CDR2 are SGHTA and FQGNSA. CDR3 coding DNA: TGTGCCAGCAGCCCTTCAAGACTAGCGGGAGGGTACACCGGGGAGCTGTTTTTT. This codes for CASSPSRLAGGYTGELFF.

V and J are TRBV6-5 and TRBJ1-5; 7 bases line up with TRBD1. The germline V gene encodes CDR1 MNHEY and CDR2 SVGAGI. This CDR3 has 15 amino acids. With V trimmed by 6 bases and J by 7 bases, 12 bases remained unmatched. CDR3 sequence (DNA): TGTGCCAGCAGCGCACAGGGGTCCCTCGGCCAGCCCCAGCATTTT. Its protein is CASSAQGSLGQPQHF.

The chain has TRBV5-1 and TRBJ1-3; no reliable D call. This CDR3 has 16 amino acids. In germline, CDR1 is SGHRS, CDR2 YFSETQ. Trimming took off 0 bases at V and 4 bases at J, with 14 bases between the two ends. The CDR3 here is CASSLGQSKSGNTIYF. The CDR3, as DNA: TGCGCCAGCAGCTTGGGGCAGTCAAAGTCCGGAAACACCATATATTTT.

The chain couples TRBV19 to TRBJ2-3; 8 bases are shared with TRBD2. The CDR3 length is 14 residues. Germline CDR1 is LNHDA and CDR2 is SQIVND (reference sequence). Losses at the gene ends were 5 bases for V and 5 bases for J; bases not matched to a gene: 6. The CDR3 region is CASSRRGAEDTQYF. Written as DNA, the CDR3 is TGTGCCAGTAGTCGGCGGGGGGCAGAAGATACGCAGTATTTT.

The gene calls are TRBV18 and TRBJ1-1; TRBD1 is a possible D gene (6 bases). Looked up from germline, CDR1 is KGHSH and CDR2 is LQKENI. Trimming shortened V by 6 bases and J by 6 bases, and 14 bases separated the two germline ends. The CDR3 extends over 13 amino acids. CDR3 in amino acids: CASSDQGRAEAFF. The CDR3 DNA is TGTGCCAGCTCCGACCAGGGGCGGGCTGAAGCTTTCTTT.

This clone is a singleton in its sample. In nucleotides, the CDR3 is TGTGCCAGCTCACCTTCGGGACTAGCGGGCTACGAGCAGTACTTC. It yields the protein CASSPSGLAGYEQYF. This chain joins TRBV18 and TRBJ2-7; the match to TRBD2 covers 12 bases. Per the germline V gene, CDR1 is KGHSH and CDR2 is LQKENI. J was trimmed by 3 bases and V by 3 bases; bases with no gene match: 3. The CDR3 length is 15 residues.

The V and J genes are TRBV28 and TRBJ2-2, with a weak D call TRBD1 (7 bases). Germline CDR1 reads MDHEN; CDR2 reads SYDVKM. The CDR3 has 15 amino acids. V lost 6 bases and J 6 bases, leaving 17 bases between the germline ends. This chain's CDR3 is CASSQGIRGAGELFF. As DNA, the CDR3 is TGTGCCAGCAGCCAAGGAATCAGGGGGGCCGGGGAGCTGTTTTTT.

The chain combines TRBV7-7 with TRBJ2-5; TRBD1 matches at 9 bases. The germline V gene has CDR1 SSHAT and CDR2 FNYEAQ (reference sequence). V lost 5 bases and J lost 4; bases outside the gene matches: 11. The CDR3 is 16 residues long. CDR3 in amino acids: CASSLTPGQGRETQYF. The CDR3 nucleotides read TGTGCCAGCAGCCTAACTCCGGGACAGGGAAGAGAGACCCAGTACTTC.

The V gene is TRBV28, the J gene TRBJ1-2; D perhaps matches TRBD1 (5 bases). Trimming pared 7 bases from V and 10 bases from J, leaving 16 bases between. This CDR3 region has 12 residues. Germline-derived CDR1 and CDR2 are MDHEN and SYDVKM. CDR3 region: CASTTGPSLYTF. CDR3 sequence (DNA): TGTGCCAGCACTACAGGACCCAGCCTCTACACCTTC.

This sequence joins TRBV11-2 and TRBJ2-2; TRBD2 might be the D (5 bases). CDR3 size: 14 residues. Trimming stripped 5 bases from V and 3 bases from J, with 10 bases between. Germline V gene sequence: CDR1 SGHAT, CDR2 FQNNGV. The CDR3: CASSPGLYTGELFF. The CDR3 bases are TGTGCCAGCAGCCCAGGACTGTACACCGGGGAGCTGTTTTTT.